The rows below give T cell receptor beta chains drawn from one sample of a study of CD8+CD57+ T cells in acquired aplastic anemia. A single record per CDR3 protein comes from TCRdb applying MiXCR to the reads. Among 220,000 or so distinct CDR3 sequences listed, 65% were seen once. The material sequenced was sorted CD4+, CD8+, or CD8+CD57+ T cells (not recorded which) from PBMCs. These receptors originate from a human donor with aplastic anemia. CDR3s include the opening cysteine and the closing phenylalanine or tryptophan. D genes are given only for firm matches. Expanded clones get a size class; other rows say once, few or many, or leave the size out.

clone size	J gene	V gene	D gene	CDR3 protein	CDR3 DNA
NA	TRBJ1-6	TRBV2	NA	CASTYEVSYNSPLHF	TGTGCCAGCACGTACGAAGTCTCCTATAATTCACCCCTCCACTTT
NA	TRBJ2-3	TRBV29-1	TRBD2	CSVVGGRATDTQYF	TGCAGCGTTGTAGGCGGGAGGGCCACAGATACGCAGTATTTT
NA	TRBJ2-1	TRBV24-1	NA	CATSDFSSGQYNEQFF	TGTGCCACCAGTGATTTCTCTAGCGGACAGTACAATGAGCAGTTCTTC
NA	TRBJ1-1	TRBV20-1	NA	CSAREGPEAFF	TGCAGTGCTAGAGAAGGGCCAGAAGCTTTCTTT
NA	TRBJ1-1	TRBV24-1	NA	CATRQLRNTEAFF	TGTGCCACCAGACAGTTAAGGAACACTGAAGCTTTCTTT
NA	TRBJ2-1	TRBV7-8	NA	CASSFRAPSNEQFF	TGTGCCAGCAGCTTTCGTGCCCCCAGCAATGAGCAGTTCTTC
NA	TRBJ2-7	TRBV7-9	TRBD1	CASSYSGTAYEQYF	TGTGCCAGCAGTTATTCCGGGACAGCCTACGAGCAGTACTTC
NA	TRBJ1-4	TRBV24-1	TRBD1	CATSAPGQGERDNEKLFF	TGTGCCACCAGTGCCCCTGGACAGGGAGAAAGGGATAATGAAAAACTGTTTTTT
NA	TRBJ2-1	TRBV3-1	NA	CASSQTTGGPYNEQFF	TGTGCCAGCAGCCAAACGACAGGTGGGCCCTACAATGAGCAGTTCTTC
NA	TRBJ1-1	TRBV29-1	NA	CSVEYNRANTEAFF	TGCAGCGTTGAGTATAACAGGGCTAACACTGAAGCTTTCTTT
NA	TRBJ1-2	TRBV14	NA	CASSQGGTTSGYGYTF	TGTGCCAGCAGCCAAGGCGGCACCACTTCAGGCTATGGCTACACCTTC
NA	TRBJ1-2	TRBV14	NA	CASSQEDRRGYGYTF	TGTGCCAGCAGCCAAGAAGACAGGAGGGGATATGGCTACACCTTC
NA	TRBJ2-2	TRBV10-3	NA	CAISESEITNTGELFF	TGTGCCATCAGTGAGTCGGAGATTACGAACACCGGGGAGCTGTTTTTT
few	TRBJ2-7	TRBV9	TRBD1	CASSVEGTEGYEQYF	TGTGCCAGCAGCGTAGAGGGGACAGAGGGCTACGAGCAGTACTTC
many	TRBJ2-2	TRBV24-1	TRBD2	CATGSGGDSTGELFF	TGTGCCACCGGAAGCGGGGGAGATTCCACCGGGGAGCTGTTTTTT
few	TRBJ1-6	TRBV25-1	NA	CASSEQGWGWSPLHF	TGTGCCAGCAGTGAGCAGGGATGGGGTTGGTCACCCCTCCACTTT
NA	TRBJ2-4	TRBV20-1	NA	CSATWHSAGESIQYF	TGCAGTGCTACATGGCATTCGGCAGGAGAGAGCATTCAGTACTTC
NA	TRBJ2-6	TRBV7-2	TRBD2	CASSLWAGGTGANVLTF	TGTGCCAGCAGCTTATGGGCGGGGGGCACTGGGGCCAACGTCCTGACTTTC
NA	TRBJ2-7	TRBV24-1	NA	CATSAAGSSYEQYF	TGTGCCACCAGTGCGGCGGGGAGCTCCTACGAGCAGTACTTC
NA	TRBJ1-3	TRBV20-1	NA	CSARGPLSDTIYF	TGCAGTGCTAGAGGGCCCCTCTCAGACACCATATATTTT
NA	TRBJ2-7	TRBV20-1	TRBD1	CSATIRDRGRYEQYF	TGCAGTGCTACCATCCGGGACAGGGGTCGCTACGAGCAGTACTTC
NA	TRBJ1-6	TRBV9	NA	CASSVEGAYNSPLHF	TGTGCCAGCAGCGTAGAGGGCGCCTATAATTCACCCCTCCACTTT
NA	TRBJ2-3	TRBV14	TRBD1	CASSLQRGRGTDTQYF	TGTGCCAGCAGCCTTCAACGGGGCAGGGGGACAGATACGCAGTATTTT
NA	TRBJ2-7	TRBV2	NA	CASSYSREQYF	TGTGCCAGCAGCTATAGTCGCGAGCAGTACTTC
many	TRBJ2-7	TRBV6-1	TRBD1	CASSVNYRGAYEQYF	TGTGCCAGCAGTGTAAATTACAGGGGGGCCTACGAGCAGTACTTC
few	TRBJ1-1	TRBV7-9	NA	CASSYTEAFF	TGTGCCAGCAGTTACACTGAAGCTTTCTTT
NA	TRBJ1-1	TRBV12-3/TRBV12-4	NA	CASSLTSDSSYTEAFF	TGTGCCAGCAGCTTAACGTCCGACAGTTCATACACTGAAGCTTTCTTT
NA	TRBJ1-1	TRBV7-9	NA	CASSLAGEEAFF	TGTGCCAGCAGCTTAGCGGGGGAAGAAGCTTTCTTT
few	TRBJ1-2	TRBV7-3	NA	CASSSRPQGGYGYTF	TGTGCCAGCAGCTCCCGCCCACAAGGGGGCTATGGCTACACCTTC
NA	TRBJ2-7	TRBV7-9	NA	CASSSGGRVLEQYF	TGTGCCAGCAGCTCCGGCGGCAGGGTACTTGAGCAGTACTTC
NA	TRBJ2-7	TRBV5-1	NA	CASSLDLAADEQYF	TGCGCCAGCAGCTTGGATCTGGCAGCGGACGAGCAGTACTTC
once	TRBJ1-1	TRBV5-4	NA	CASSLRTPNTEAFF	TGTGCCAGCAGCTTGCGGACCCCAAACACTGAAGCTTTCTTT
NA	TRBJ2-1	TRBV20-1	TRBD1	CSASLRTGGNNEQFF	TGCAGTGCTAGCCTCCGGACAGGGGGCAACAATGAGCAGTTCTTC
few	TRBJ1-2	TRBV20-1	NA	CSALYLGDYGYTF	TGCAGTGCCCTCTACCTAGGAGACTATGGCTACACCTTC
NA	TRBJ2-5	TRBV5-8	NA	CASSQLAWYQETQHF	TGTGCCAGCAGCCAGCTAGCGTGGTACCAAGAGACCCAGCACTTC
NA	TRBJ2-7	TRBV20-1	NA	CSARDMVGNREQYF	TGCAGTGCTAGAGATATGGTAGGCAACAGGGAGCAGTACTTC
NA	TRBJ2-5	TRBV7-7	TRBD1	CASSLALTGGQETQYF	TGTGCTAGCAGCTTAGCACTCACAGGGGGCCAGGAGACCCAGTACTTC
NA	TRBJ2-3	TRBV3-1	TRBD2	CASSQDLSGGGTDTQYF	TGTGCCAGCAGCCAAGATTTAAGCGGGGGAGGCACAGATACGCAGTATTTT
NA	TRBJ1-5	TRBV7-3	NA	CASSSTGYTGDFGNQPQHF	TGTGCCAGCAGCTCTACAGGTTACACCGGGGATTTTGGCAATCAGCCCCAGCATTTT
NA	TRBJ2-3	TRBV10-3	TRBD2	CAISESPGLARTDTQYF	TGTGCCATCAGTGAGTCCCCAGGACTAGCGAGAACAGATACGCAGTATTTT
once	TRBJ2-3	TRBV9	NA	CASSVGADTQYF	TGTGCCAGCAGCGTAGGTGCAGATACGCAGTATTTT
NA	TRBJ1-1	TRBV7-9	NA	CASEDWMNTEAFF	TGTGCCAGCGAGGATTGGATGAACACTGAAGCTTTCTTT
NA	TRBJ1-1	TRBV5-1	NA	CASSSGHLNTEAFF	TGCGCCAGCAGCTCGGGACACCTGAACACTGAAGCTTTCTTT
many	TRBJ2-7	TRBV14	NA	CASSHNVGRLHEQYF	TGTGCCAGCAGCCACAATGTAGGGAGATTACACGAGCAGTACTTC
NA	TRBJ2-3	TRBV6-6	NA	CASSQGGSTDTQYF	TGTGCCAGCAGTCAGGGGGGATCCACAGATACGCAGTATTTT
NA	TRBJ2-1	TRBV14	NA	CASSLHRDWKYNEQFF	TGTGCCAGCAGCCTACACCGGGACTGGAAATATAATGAGCAGTTCTTC
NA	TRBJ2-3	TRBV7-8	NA	CASSLVETHGTQYF	TGTGCCAGCAGCTTAGTCGAGACTCACGGTACGCAGTATTTT
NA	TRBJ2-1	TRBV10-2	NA	CASSERIGEKFF	TGCGCCAGCAGTGAAAGAATAGGGGAGAAGTTCTTC
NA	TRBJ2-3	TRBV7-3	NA	CASSISRDTDTQYF	TGTGCCAGCAGCATTAGCAGAGACACAGATACGCAGTATTTT
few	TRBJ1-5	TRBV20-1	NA	CSARALWGSNQPQHF	TGCAGTGCTAGAGCCCTATGGGGAAGCAATCAGCCCCAGCATTTT
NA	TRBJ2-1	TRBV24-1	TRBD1	CATSSTQGSQFF	TGTGCCACCAGTTCGACACAGGGGTCGCAGTTCTTC
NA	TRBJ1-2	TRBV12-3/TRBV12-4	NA	CASSSWAGNYGYTF	TGTGCCAGCAGTAGCTGGGCAGGTAACTATGGCTACACCTTC
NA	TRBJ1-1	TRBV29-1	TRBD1	CSVEGQGKIGEAFF	TGCAGCGTTGAAGGACAGGGAAAAATCGGTGAAGCTTTCTTT
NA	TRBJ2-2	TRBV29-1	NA	CSVQNGAGELFF	TGCAGCGTGCAAAATGGGGCGGGGGAGCTGTTTTTT